The 21 T cell receptor beta chains reported below all come from one sample, sequenced in a study of cytomegalovirus exposure and HLA in healthy donors. Primers: 60 Vbeta forward and 13 Jbeta reverse. Some clones are missing from TCRdb's copy, which holds only in-frame ones; the method was immunoSEQ multiplex PCR. The data hold 100,000 or so clones, with less than 85% observed a single time. The sequencing sample was made of PBMCs. These receptors originate from a man aged 18-30 years in good health and CMV-seronegative.

In nucleotides, the CDR3 is TGTGCCAGCAGTGTTGGAAGCGGGGCCTACAATGAGCAGTTCTTC. Translated: CASSVGSGAYNEQFF. The gene calls are TRBV27 and TRBJ2-1, with 7 nucleotides matching TRBD2. The germline V gene has CDR1 MNHEY and CDR2 SMNVEV (reference sequence). This CDR3 is built from 15 residues. V lost 5 bases to trimming and J lost 2 bases; unmatched junction nucleotides: 6.

The chain uses TRBV15 and TRBJ2-2; 11 bases agree with TRBD2. Germline CDR1 LNHNV, CDR2 YYDKDF (reference sequence). The CDR3 has 17 amino acids. V was pared by 1 base and J by 1 base, with 2 bases of the junction left unmatched. CDR3 coding DNA: TGTGCCACCAGCAGAGTTGGACTAGCGGGGAACACCGGGGAGCTGTTTTTT. It specifies CATSRVGLAGNTGELFF.

This clone appeared a few times. The gene calls are TRBV5-1 and TRBJ1-4, with TRBD1 identical over 9 bases. Germline CDR1 reads SGHRS; CDR2 reads YFSETQ. The ends lost 4 bases at V and 8 bases at J; junction bases unmatched: 3. This CDR3 comprises 13 residues. Here the CDR3 DNA reads TGCGCCAGCAGCCAAGGGACAGGGGAAAAACTGTTTTTT. Its translation: CASSQGTGEKLFF.

J is TRBJ2-7 and V is TRBV27; TRBD1 matches 10 bases. This CDR3 spans 14 amino acids. Germline trimming cut 5 bases from V and 4 bases from J; bases unmatched to any gene: 5. Germline lookup yields CDR1 MNHEY and CDR2 SMNVEV (reference sequence). The CDR3 loop reads CASSKPGQGYEQYF. The DNA for the CDR3 is TGTGCCAGCAGTAAACCGGGACAGGGGTACGAGCAGTACTTC.

This rearrangement joins TRBV6-1 to TRBJ2-1; 10 nucleotides align to TRBD1. Looked up from germline, CDR1 is MNHNS and CDR2 is SASEGT. The V and J ends lost 4 bases and 6 bases, in that order; junction bases with no gene match: 9. This CDR3 is built from 16 residues. The CDR3 here is CASSGGGGQGGNEQFF. As DNA, the CDR3 is TGTGCCAGCAGTGGAGGGGGCGGACAGGGGGGCAATGAGCAGTTCTTC.

On this clone: Because it lacks the conserved phenylalanine or tryptophan at the end, this CDR3 is likely a read error. The rearrangement joins TRBV7-3 to TRBJ2-6; D gene ambiguous. With 3 bases removed from V and 0 bases from J, the gap between germline ends came to 6 bases. The germline V gene has CDR1 SGHTA and CDR2 FQGTGA. This CDR3 region has 15 residues. CDR3 sequence (DNA): TGTGCCAGCAGCTTCTTGAGCTCTGGGGCCAACGTCCTGACTGTC. Translating it yields CASSFLSSGANVLTV.

The V call is TRBV7-9, the J call TRBJ2-7, with 14 nucleotides matching TRBD2. After removal of 5 bases from V and 9 bases from J, the junction contained 9 bases not matched to a gene. Looked up from germline, CDR1 is SEHNR and CDR2 is FQNEAQ (reference sequence). The CDR3 sequence is 15 residues long. Here the CDR3 reads CASSPRLAGGPGQYF. DNA for the CDR3: TGTGCCAGCAGCCCGCGACTAGCGGGAGGGCCCGGGCAGTACTTC.

The chain is built from TRBV6-4 and TRBJ1-2; no reliable D call. This CDR3 has 13 amino acids. Per germline, CDR1 MRHNA and CDR2 SNTAGT. Trimming cost V 6 bases and J 0 bases, with 8 bases left between them. Written as DNA, the CDR3 is TGTGCCAGCAGCCCCGGGACTAACTATGGCTACACCTTC. It encodes CASSPGTNYGYTF.

This clone was recorded only once. The chain joins TRBV4-2 to TRBJ2-7; TRBD2 matches at 7 bases. The CDR3 covers 15 residues. Germline V gene data show CDR1 as LGHNA and CDR2 as YNFKEQ. J lost 2 bases, V lost 1 base, and 5 bases had no gene match. CDR3 nucleotide sequence: TGTGCCAGCAGCCAAGTCGGGGACTATGCCTACGAGCAGTACTTC. The encoded protein is CASSQVGDYAYEQYF.

This sequence joins TRBV6-1 and TRBJ2-7; 7 positions match TRBD2. The CDR3 extends over 14 amino acids. The V gene's germline CDR1 is MNHNS and CDR2 SASEGT. The ends lost 6 bases at V and 5 bases at J; junction bases unmatched: 10. The CDR3 is CASRDTGRFNEQYF. The CDR3 DNA follows: TGTGCCAGCAGGGATACCGGGAGGTTCAACGAGCAGTACTTC.

This clone was observed once. The chain carries TRBV7-2 and TRBJ1-6; weak D call: TRBD1 (6 bases). Looked up from germline, CDR1 is SGHTA and CDR2 is FQGNSA. Trimming took off 8 bases at V and 7 bases at J, with 12 bases between the two ends. There are 13 residues in the CDR3. Written as DNA, the CDR3 is TGTGCCAGCGCCCGGGACACGAATTCACCCCTCCACTTT. It yields the protein CASARDTNSPLHF.

The V call is TRBV29-1, the J call TRBJ2-7; 9 positions match TRBD1. Germline assignment: CDR1 SQVTM and CDR2 ANQGSEA. The CDR3 covers 16 residues. Germline trimming cut 3 bases from V and 4 bases from J; bases unmatched to any gene: 13. Written as DNA, the CDR3 is TGCAGCGTTGAGGGCCGGGCCGGACAGGGGAGGTACGAGCAGTACTTC. As protein: CSVEGRAGQGRYEQYF.

The chain recombines TRBV4-3 with TRBJ2-3, with TRBD2 matching 7 bases. In germline, CDR1 is LGHNA, CDR2 YSLEER. The V gene end was trimmed by 3 bases and the J gene end by 3 bases; junction bases not matched to a gene: 21. The CDR3 is 20 amino acids. As DNA, the CDR3 is TGCGCCAGCAGCCAGGCTTCAACGTGGGGGAGGGCAGGAGGTACAGATACGCAGTATTTT. Its translation is CASSQASTWGRAGGTDTQYF.

The rearrangement links TRBV29-1 to TRBJ2-7, with TRBD2 as a possible D gene (7 bases). This CDR3 has 13 residues. The germline gives CDR1 SQVTM, CDR2 ANQGSEA. Deletions cut 6 bases from V and 2 bases from J, with 14 bases between. The CDR3 DNA reads TGCAGCGTGGGGGGGCTAGCGGCCTACGAGCAGTACTTC. Protein sequence: CSVGGLAAYEQYF.

The chain carries TRBV9 and TRBJ2-2; perhaps TRBD1 as D (5 bases). Germline V gene data show CDR1 as SGDLS and CDR2 as YYNGEE. The V gene lost 4 bases and the J gene lost 7 bases, with 17 bases spanning the gap. The CDR3 loop spans 15 amino acids. The CDR3 region has the DNA TGTGCCAGCAGCCCCCGCCTGACCCAGGGCGGGGAGCTGTTTTTT. Translation gives CASSPRLTQGGELFF.

This sequence joins TRBV6-5 and TRBJ1-2; tentatively, D is TRBD1 (6 bases). Germline CDR1 and CDR2: MNHEY and SVGAGI. CDR3 length: 14 residues. V dropped 4 bases and J dropped 8 bases, with 17 bases sitting between them. CDR3 sequence: CASSFRSQGGGYTF. CDR3 bases: TGTGCCAGCAGTTTCCGTTCACAGGGCGGGGGCTACACCTTC.

The gene calls are TRBV2 and TRBJ2-3; D remains ambiguous. This CDR3 has 13 amino acids. Looked up from germline, CDR1 is SNHLY and CDR2 is FYNNEI. Deletions cut 4 bases from V and 9 bases from J, with 14 bases between. CDR3 sequence: CASSGSAVQTQYF. The CDR3 DNA sequence: TGTGCCAGCAGTGGCAGCGCGGTTCAAACGCAGTATTTT.

The count of this clone is one. This chain joins TRBV6-1 and TRBJ1-1; D is unresolved. CDR1 and CDR2 (germline): MNHNS, SASEGT. V shed 10 bases and J shed 2 bases, with 17 bases lying between them. CDR3 length: 14 residues. In DNA form, the CDR3 reads TGTGCCACCCAGAGGGAAAGCTTCAACACTGAAGCTTTCTTT. This gives the protein CATQRESFNTEAFF.

This clone was detected once. This chain joins TRBV6-4 and TRBJ2-1; the match to TRBD2 covers 7 bases. The germline V gene has CDR1 MRHNA and CDR2 SNTAGT. This CDR3 contains 16 residues. V shed 4 bases, J shed 2 bases, and the junction held 8 bases outside the gene matches. In DNA form, the CDR3 reads TGTGCCAGCAGTGTCCGTAGCGGGTATGCCTACAATGAGCAGTTCTTC. This sequence encodes CASSVRSGYAYNEQFF.

The chain has TRBV25-1 and TRBJ2-1, with a possible D match to TRBD1 (6 bases). Trimming removed 2 bases at V and 6 bases at J, with 14 bases between. The CDR3 covers 15 residues. CDR1 is MGHDK and CDR2 is SYGVNS in the germline V gene. In DNA form, the CDR3 reads TGTGCCAGCAGTGAACAGGGGTGGGGGAGCAATGAGCAGTTCTTC. It translates to CASSEQGWGSNEQFF.

In this sample, this clone turned up a few times. The V gene is TRBV28, the J gene TRBJ1-1, with D maybe TRBD1 (5 bases). The germline V gene encodes CDR1 MDHEN and CDR2 SYDVKM. The CDR3 is 13 amino acids. Trimming left V 10 bases short and J 6 bases short, with 18 bases between. This CDR3 reads CAIQGRFRAEAFF. DNA of the CDR3: TGTGCCATCCAGGGTAGGTTCAGGGCTGAAGCTTTCTTT.